This TCR beta chain was recovered during a study of cytomegalovirus exposure and HLA in healthy donors. Study conclusions and caveats: Rare sequences made up most TCRs, while some public TCRs were found in many donors. Specificity of a few CMV-associated chains for CMV antigens was verified in vitro.

Germline lookup yields CDR1 SGDLS and CDR2 YYNGEE. The CDR3 runs to 18 residues. With 5 bases removed from V and 1 base from J, the gap between germline ends came to 19 bases. The donors were members of the validation cohort, which comprised more than 90 subjects and was separate from the first cohort of 600 to 850 subjects. Repertoires were generated with immunoSEQ multiplex PCR, while TCRdb's copy carries only in-frame clones and drops some. The repertoire holds fewer than 400,000 clones, with roughly 90% as singletons. To note about this clone: Its antigen is currently unknown.

Input material: PBMCs. The rearrangement uses TRBV9 and TRBJ2-6, with D possibly being TRBD1 (7 bases). The TCR comes from a man aged 25 to 40 in good health and CMV-seronegative. The CDR3 loop reads CASRNAGQRLSGANVLTF. Here the CDR3 DNA reads TGTGCCAGCAGGAACGCGGGACAGCGTCTTTCTGGGGCCAACGTCCTGACTTTC.